This is a list of T cell receptor beta chains from one sample in a study of cytomegalovirus exposure and HLA in healthy donors. Sequenced by immunoSEQ multiplex PCR; TCRdb stores in-frame clones only, minus some. The sample has 150,000 to 160,000 clones, roughly 80% seen once. Sequenced: PBMCs. The receptors were gathered from a man aged 30 to 45 in good health and CMV-seropositive. The CDR3 runs from the conserved cysteine through the conserved F or W. D genes are given only for firm matches. Clone size is shown for a subset of rows, as once, few, many or a class of expanded clone.

CDR3nt | CDR3aa | len | v_gene | d_gene | abundance | j_gene
TGTGCCAGCAGCAAGAACGCCCCCCGAGGGAATGAAAAACTGTTTTTT | CASSKNAPRGNEKLFF | 16 | TRBV28 | NA | NA | TRBJ1-4
TGTGCCAGAGGACAGAGTTCAATGAACACTGAAGCTTTCTTT | CARGQSSMNTEAFF | 14 | TRBV2 | NA | few | TRBJ1-1
TGTGCCTGGATGGGGGGGCAAGAGACCCAGTACTTC | CAWMGGQETQYF | 12 | TRBV30 | TRBD2 | once | TRBJ2-5
TGTGCCAGCAGGAGGATGAACACTGAAGCTTTCTTT | CASRRMNTEAFF | 12 | TRBV2 | NA | few | TRBJ1-1
TGTGCCAGCAGTCTATACAGGGGGTGGGAGCAGTTCTTC | CASSLYRGWEQFF | 13 | TRBV2 | TRBD1 | NA | TRBJ2-1
TGTGCCAGCCGTGGACAAACCTACGAGCAGTACTTC | CASRGQTYEQYF | 12 | TRBV6-5 | NA | NA | TRBJ2-7
TGTGCCCGACTAAGTAACCCAAATGAAAAACTGTTTTTT | CARLSNPNEKLFF | 13 | TRBV18 | NA | NA | TRBJ1-4
TGTGCCTGGACTCCGGGACAGGTTTCCTACGAGCAGTACTTC | CAWTPGQVSYEQYF | 14 | TRBV30 | TRBD1 | NA | TRBJ2-7
TGTGCCAGCAGCTCCGGACTAGATCAGCCCCAGCATTTT | CASSSGLDQPQHF | 13 | TRBV6-5 | NA | NA | TRBJ1-5
TGTGCCAGCTCACCCACGACAGGGAGCTCCTACGAGCAGTACTTC | CASSPTTGSSYEQYF | 15 | TRBV18 | TRBD1 | NA | TRBJ2-7
TGTGCCAGCAGTCCGGGACAGGGTGTGTGGGGCAATCAGCCCCAGCATTTT | CASSPGQGVWGNQPQHF | 17 | TRBV28 | TRBD1 | NA | TRBJ1-5
TGTGCCAGCAGTCCCGACGGGGGATATGAAGATACGCAGTATTTT | CASSPDGGYEDTQYF | 15 | TRBV14 | NA | NA | TRBJ2-3